This T cell receptor (beta chain) was observed in a study of Ad26.COV2.S vaccination and SARS-CoV-2 variants. A remark on this clone: The target antigen is unknown.

As for treatment: 15 to 20 received Ad26.COV2.S at low or high dose, single or two shots; a few received placebo; per-sample allocation not given. Sample collection was performed on day 63 after the first vaccine or placebo injection. Trimming shortened V by 3 bases and J by 6 bases, and 11 bases separated the two germline ends. The length of the CDR3 is 13 residues. The germline CDR1 and CDR2 sequences are LNHDA and SQIVND (reference sequence). The assay was immunoSEQ multiplex PCR, and TCRdb's table has in-frame clones only and misses some. The sample has about 330,000 clones, roughly 88% seen once. Study-level results: Post-vaccination spike-specific CD8+ and CD4+ T cell responses reportedly had substantial breadth.

The sequence came from a person aged 18-65 years who received the Ad26.COV2.S COVID-19 vaccine or a placebo. The rearrangement uses TRBV19 and TRBJ1-1, with D possibly being TRBD1 (5 bases). The material sequenced was peripheral blood, taken in a trial of Ad26.COV2.S vaccine versus placebo. CDR3 bases: TGTGCCAGTAGTATCGCCTCGGGGGCTGAAGCTTTCTTT. As protein: CASSIASGAEAFF. Combining the CDR3 with reference TRBV19 and TRBJ1-1 gives the whole variable domain DGGITQSPKYLFRKEGQNVTLSCEQNLNHDAMYWYRQDPGQGLRLIYYSQIVNDFQKGDIAEGYSVSREKKESFPLTVTSAQKNPTAFYLCASSIASGAEAFFGQGTRLTVV.